A selection of T cell receptor beta chains follows, all from one sample in a study of cytomegalovirus exposure and HLA in healthy donors. Clones were sequenced by immunoSEQ multiplex PCR, and TCRdb holds only the in-frame ones, with some missing. The data show roughly 180,000 clones, over 70% seen once. The sequencing input was PBMCs. These receptors were collected from a man in his late teens or twenties in good health and CMV-seronegative. The CDR3 runs from the conserved cysteine through the conserved F or W. Each record gives: J gene, V gene, D gene, clone size, CDR3 protein, CDR3 DNA. D genes are given only for firm matches. Expanded clones get a size class; other rows say once, few or many, or leave the size out.

j_call: TRBJ1-1
v_call: TRBV7-2
d_call: .
clone_size: .
cdr3_aa: CASSLSWRGQAFF
cdr3_nt: TGTGCCAGCAGCTTATCGTGGCGGGGTCAAGCTTTCTTT

j_call: TRBJ1-3
v_call: TRBV6-5
d_call: .
clone_size: .
cdr3_aa: CASSYSRGLSGNTIYF
cdr3_nt: TGTGCCAGCAGTTACTCTCGGGGTCTCTCTGGAAACACCATATATTTT

j_call: TRBJ2-5
v_call: TRBV7-3
d_call: .
clone_size: .
cdr3_aa: CASSRSSQETQYF
cdr3_nt: TGTGCCAGCAGCCGTAGCAGTCAAGAGACCCAGTACTTC

j_call: TRBJ1-2
v_call: TRBV5-4
d_call: .
clone_size: once
cdr3_aa: CASSLTAANYGYTF
cdr3_nt: TGTGCCAGCAGCTTAACTGCGGCTAACTATGGCTACACCTTC

j_call: TRBJ2-1
v_call: TRBV10-3
d_call: .
clone_size: .
cdr3_aa: CAISDPGLDLFHNEQFF
cdr3_nt: TGTGCCATCAGTGATCCGGGACTGGACCTCTTCCACAATGAGCAGTTCTTC

j_call: TRBJ2-5
v_call: TRBV1
d_call: .
clone_size: .
cdr3_aa: CTSSQRGGVETQYF
cdr3_nt: TGCACCAGCAGTCAGCGGGGGGGCGTAGAGACCCAGTACTTC

j_call: TRBJ2-2
v_call: TRBV19
d_call: .
clone_size: .
cdr3_aa: CASSIGRARGGELFF
cdr3_nt: TGTGCCAGTAGCATCGGCAGAGCCAGGGGCGGGGAGCTGTTTTTT

j_call: TRBJ2-2
v_call: TRBV28
d_call: .
clone_size: .
cdr3_aa: CASSFAVDGELFF
cdr3_nt: TGTGCCAGCAGTTTTGCGGTGGATGGGGAGCTGTTTTTT

j_call: TRBJ1-4
v_call: TRBV19
d_call: .
clone_size: few
cdr3_aa: CASSNLRVVKEKLFF
cdr3_nt: TGTGCCAGTAGTAACCTCAGGGTGGTGAAGGAAAAACTGTTTTTT

j_call: TRBJ2-3
v_call: TRBV19
d_call: TRBD2
clone_size: .
cdr3_aa: CASSLARRTDTQYF
cdr3_nt: TGTGCCAGTTCACTAGCGAGGCGCACAGATACGCAGTATTTT

j_call: TRBJ2-7
v_call: TRBV29-1
d_call: TRBD1
clone_size: .
cdr3_aa: CSVAPGQVPYEQYF
cdr3_nt: TGCAGCGTAGCCCCGGGACAGGTCCCCTACGAGCAGTACTTC

j_call: TRBJ2-1
v_call: TRBV19
d_call: TRBD2
clone_size: .
cdr3_aa: CASSPGTTYNEQFF
cdr3_nt: TGTGCCAGTAGTCCAGGGACTACCTACAATGAGCAGTTCTTC

j_call: TRBJ1-2
v_call: TRBV4-2
d_call: TRBD1
clone_size: .
cdr3_aa: CANSQRPGQGFYGYTF
cdr3_nt: TGTGCCAACAGCCAAAGGCCGGGACAGGGGTTCTATGGCTACACCTTC

j_call: TRBJ2-2
v_call: TRBV30
d_call: TRBD2
clone_size: .
cdr3_aa: CAWSVWSGRPPGELFF
cdr3_nt: TGTGCCTGGAGTGTTTGGAGCGGGAGACCCCCCGGGGAGCTGTTTTTT

j_call: TRBJ2-7
v_call: TRBV7-9
d_call: TRBD2
clone_size: .
cdr3_aa: CSSSPGTSVEQYF
cdr3_nt: TGTTCCAGCAGCCCCGGGACTAGCGTCGAGCAGTACTTC

j_call: TRBJ1-2
v_call: TRBV5-6
d_call: .
clone_size: .
cdr3_aa: CASSHLGGRGYGYTF
cdr3_nt: TGTGCCAGCAGCCACCTGGGGGGGCGCGGCTATGGCTACACCTTC

j_call: TRBJ2-1
v_call: TRBV4-3
d_call: .
clone_size: .
cdr3_aa: CASSQGSSYNEQFF
cdr3_nt: TGCGCCAGCAGCCAAGGGAGCTCCTACAATGAGCAGTTCTTC

j_call: TRBJ2-1
v_call: TRBV7-9
d_call: .
clone_size: .
cdr3_aa: CASSSRDSHNEQFF
cdr3_nt: TGTGCCAGCAGCTCCCGGGACTCCCACAATGAGCAGTTCTTC

j_call: TRBJ2-2
v_call: TRBV29-1
d_call: TRBD2
clone_size: .
cdr3_aa: CSVSQLAGGYDTGELFF
cdr3_nt: TGCAGCGTTTCTCAACTAGCGGGGGGGTATGACACCGGGGAGCTGTTTTTT

j_call: TRBJ1-6
v_call: TRBV7-8
d_call: .
clone_size: few
cdr3_aa: CASSPINSPLHF
cdr3_nt: TGTGCCAGCAGCCCTATTAATTCACCCCTCCACTTT

j_call: TRBJ1-1
v_call: TRBV14
d_call: .
clone_size: few
cdr3_aa: CASSQTSFLRGNTEAFF
cdr3_nt: TGTGCCAGCAGCCAAACTAGTTTTTTGCGAGGGAACACTGAAGCTTTCTTT

j_call: TRBJ2-7
v_call: TRBV4-1
d_call: TRBD2
clone_size: .
cdr3_aa: CASSQRTSGRYEQYF
cdr3_nt: TGCGCCAGCAGCCAAAGGACTAGCGGGAGATACGAGCAGTACTTC

j_call: TRBJ2-1
v_call: TRBV30
d_call: .
clone_size: .
cdr3_aa: CAWSVRGWSYNEQFF
cdr3_nt: TGTGCCTGGAGTGTTCGGGGGTGGTCCTACAATGAGCAGTTCTTC

j_call: TRBJ2-1
v_call: TRBV4-2
d_call: .
clone_size: .
cdr3_aa: CASSQDRWSSYNEQFF
cdr3_nt: TGTGCCAGCAGCCAAGATCGATGGAGCTCCTACAATGAGCAGTTCTTC

j_call: TRBJ2-1
v_call: TRBV6-5
d_call: TRBD2
clone_size: .
cdr3_aa: CASSVTSVTYNEQFF
cdr3_nt: TGTGCCAGCAGTGTCACTAGCGTTACCTACAATGAGCAGTTCTTC

j_call: TRBJ2-1
v_call: TRBV6-5
d_call: TRBD2
clone_size: .
cdr3_aa: CASSYGAGGYYNEQFF
cdr3_nt: TGTGCCAGCAGTTACGGGGCGGGAGGGTACTACAATGAGCAGTTCTTC

j_call: TRBJ2-7
v_call: TRBV9
d_call: TRBD1
clone_size: .
cdr3_aa: CASSVGQGVHEQYF
cdr3_nt: TGTGCCAGCAGCGTGGGGCAGGGGGTCCACGAGCAGTACTTC

j_call: TRBJ2-3
v_call: TRBV6-5
d_call: .
clone_size: .
cdr3_aa: CASSYAGQINTDTQYF
cdr3_nt: TGTGCCAGCAGTTACGCGGGACAGATTAACACAGATACGCAGTATTTT

j_call: TRBJ2-7
v_call: TRBV19
d_call: TRBD1
clone_size: .
cdr3_aa: CASTPGQGAWEQYF
cdr3_nt: TGTGCCAGTACCCCCGGACAGGGGGCGTGGGAGCAGTACTTC

j_call: TRBJ1-2
v_call: TRBV28
d_call: .
clone_size: few
cdr3_aa: CASSLRAYGYTF
cdr3_nt: TGTGCCAGCAGCCTGCGGGCCTATGGCTACACCTTC

j_call: TRBJ2-1
v_call: TRBV11-3
d_call: .
clone_size: .
cdr3_aa: CASSSFFYREQFF
cdr3_nt: TGTGCCAGCAGCTCGTTTTTTTATCGTGAGCAGTTCTTC

j_call: TRBJ1-1
v_call: TRBV5-1
d_call: TRBD1
clone_size: few
cdr3_aa: CASSRGQGEVTEAFF
cdr3_nt: TGCGCCAGCAGCAGAGGACAGGGGGAGGTCACTGAAGCTTTCTTT

j_call: TRBJ2-7
v_call: TRBV13
d_call: .
clone_size: few
cdr3_aa: CASSLEGVSLREQYF
cdr3_nt: TGTGCCAGCAGCTTAGAGGGGGTATCCCTACGCGAGCAGTACTTC

j_call: TRBJ2-7
v_call: TRBV6-5
d_call: TRBD2
clone_size: .
cdr3_aa: CASSYASGAYEQYF
cdr3_nt: TGTGCCAGCAGTTATGCTAGCGGAGCGTACGAGCAGTACTTC

j_call: TRBJ1-1
v_call: TRBV7-9
d_call: TRBD1
clone_size: .
cdr3_aa: CASSIRQGGTEAFF
cdr3_nt: TGTGCCAGCAGCATTCGACAGGGGGGCACTGAAGCTTTCTTT

j_call: TRBJ2-7
v_call: TRBV4-2
d_call: TRBD2
clone_size: .
cdr3_aa: CASSQGLAGAYEQYF
cdr3_nt: TGTGCCAGCAGCCAAGGACTAGCGGGAGCCTACGAGCAGTACTTC

j_call: TRBJ1-1
v_call: TRBV27
d_call: .
clone_size: once
cdr3_aa: CASSLGQYTEAFF
cdr3_nt: TGTGCCAGCAGCCTCGGACAGTACACTGAAGCTTTCTTT

j_call: TRBJ2-4
v_call: TRBV9
d_call: .
clone_size: .
cdr3_aa: CASSDPRNIQYF
cdr3_nt: TGTGCCAGCAGCGACCCCCGGAACATTCAGTACTTC

j_call: TRBJ2-7
v_call: TRBV27
d_call: .
clone_size: .
cdr3_aa: CASSLLATFSYEQYF
cdr3_nt: TGTGCCAGCAGTTTATTGGCAACCTTCTCCTACGAGCAGTACTTC

j_call: TRBJ2-7
v_call: TRBV7-2
d_call: .
clone_size: .
cdr3_aa: CASSLADSPYEQYF
cdr3_nt: TGTGCCAGCAGCTTAGCCGACAGTCCCTACGAGCAGTACTTC

j_call: TRBJ1-1
v_call: TRBV11-3
d_call: .
clone_size: .
cdr3_aa: CASSRTGNTEAFF
cdr3_nt: TGTGCCAGCAGCCGAACAGGGAACACTGAAGCTTTCTTT

j_call: TRBJ1-5
v_call: TRBV29-1
d_call: TRBD1
clone_size: .
cdr3_aa: CSVGQGGQPQHF
cdr3_nt: TGCAGCGTTGGACAGGGAGGCCAGCCCCAGCATTTT

j_call: TRBJ2-1
v_call: TRBV30
d_call: TRBD2
clone_size: .
cdr3_aa: CAWDEDLAGGNEQFF
cdr3_nt: TGTGCCTGGGACGAGGACCTAGCGGGAGGAAATGAGCAGTTCTTC

j_call: TRBJ1-2
v_call: TRBV7-9
d_call: .
clone_size: .
cdr3_aa: CASSSQGSGYIF
cdr3_nt: TGTGCCAGCAGTTCACAGGGAAGTGGCTACATCTTC

j_call: TRBJ2-7
v_call: TRBV4-3
d_call: .
clone_size: .
cdr3_aa: CASSQEFTGLSYEQYF
cdr3_nt: TGCGCCAGCAGCCAAGAATTTACAGGGTTATCCTACGAGCAGTACTTC

j_call: TRBJ2-7
v_call: TRBV7-2
d_call: .
clone_size: .
cdr3_aa: CASSWASGSYEQYF
cdr3_nt: TGTGCCAGCAGCTGGGCGAGTGGTAGTTACGAGCAGTACTTC

j_call: TRBJ1-1
v_call: TRBV4-1
d_call: .
clone_size: .
cdr3_aa: CASSHLEGEDTEAFF
cdr3_nt: TGCGCCAGCAGCCATCTGGAGGGCGAGGACACTGAAGCTTTCTTT